This TCR beta chain was documented in a study of T-cell memory formation after mild COVID-19. Study in general: Largely donor-specific TCR clusters were found.

Using constant-segment primers, 5'RACE produced TCR alpha and TCR beta cDNA libraries carrying sample barcodes and UMIs. MiXCR was run by TCRdb on the 5' RACE reads, yielding one entry per CDR3 protein. This table holds fewer than 450,000 distinct CDR3 sequences, more than 20% found once. Germline-derived CDR1 and CDR2 are LGHNA and YSLEER. The CDR3 is 16 residues long. With 0 bases removed from V and 2 bases from J, the gap between germline ends came to 11 bases. The V and J genes are TRBV4-3 and TRBJ2-1; the D is unclear. The origin of this receptor is an adult woman who had mild COVID-19 (a few samples of this study predate the infection). Cell type and time point are not known. Sequenced material: PBMCs or a T cell subset sorted from them (not recorded which). This CDR3 reads CASSQEGRYPYNEQFF. In DNA, the CDR3 is TGCGCCAGCAGCCAAGAAGGACGTTACCCCTACAATGAGCAGTTCTTC.